This T cell receptor beta chain emerged from a study of CD8 T cells in ankylosing spondylitis. Generation of TCR beta libraries employed quantitative 5'-RACE incorporating molecular barcodes. TCRdb independently ran MiXCR on the 5' RACE reads; one entry per CDR3 protein. The data hold approximately 220,000 distinct CDR3 sequences, with under 30% observed a single time. The ends were cut back, 0 bases at V and 2 bases at J, with 15 bases in the middle. The CDR3 sequence is 16 residues long. Germline values: CDR1 DFQATT, CDR2 SNEGSKA (reference sequence). For this clonotype: Its antigen is currently unknown.

Study results and limitations: Apparently characteristic of ankylosing spondylitis blood was a TCR beta motif (about 8 highly homologous variants).

The sample was blood, either unsorted or a sorted T cell fraction (not recorded which). The receptor was isolated from a male donor with ankylosing spondylitis or in good health (not recorded which). The chain combines TRBV20-1 with TRBJ2-3; D is tentatively TRBD1 or TRBD2 (6 bases each). CDR3 in amino acids: CSARDFFAGHTDTQYF. The CDR3 nucleotides are TGCAGTGCTAGAGATTTTTTCGCGGGACACACAGATACGCAGTATTTT.